This TCR beta chain was found in a study of PD-L1 blockade in urothelial cancer. Overall study: About 90% of the roughly 29 patients were men who had bladder-origin urothelial cancer. Researchers looked at the blood 3 weeks (second dose) and 6 weeks after treatment began.

The CDR3 runs to 15 residues. The germline gives CDR1 LNHDA, CDR2 SQIVND (reference sequence). After removal of 4 bases from V and 4 bases from J, the junction contained 5 bases not matched to a gene. Assay used: immunoSEQ multiplex PCR; TCRdb lists only in-frame clones, some missing. The sample has approximately 79,000 clones; about nine tenths are singletons. Concerning this clone: As yet, its antigen is unknown.

Study-wide results and caveats: Durable-benefit patients expanded tumor-associated blood clones more at 3 weeks. Better survival was predicted by below-median pretreatment blood TCR clonality.

The source of this sequence is a woman in her 70s with urothelial cancer. The rearrangement uses TRBV19 and TRBJ2-1; 9 bases fit TRBD1. This sample comprised PBMCs, obtained around atezolizumab (anti-PD-L1) treatment. The DNA of the CDR3 is TGTGCCAGTAGTACCCTCGGGACAGGGTACAATGAGCAGTTCTTC. This gives the protein CASSTLGTGYNEQFF.